Each of the 21 T cell receptor beta chains below was sequenced from the same sample in a study of shared clonotypes between healthy human individuals. Only in-frame clones appear in the TCRdb table, and some are missing; sequencing was by immunoSEQ multiplex PCR. The sample carries about 2.4 million clones, over 85% recorded once. Sequencing was performed on naive CD4+ T cells from PBMCs. Subset defined: CD45RA+ positively selected. These receptors were collected from a man aged 18 to 29 in good health. Some clones in this sample may be carry-over from other donors' samples.

This clone was recorded once. The gene calls are TRBV2 and TRBJ2-3; 13 bases fit TRBD2. CDR3 length equals 15 residues. Germline-derived CDR1 and CDR2 are SNHLY and FYNNEI. V trimming: 9 bases; J trimming: 2 bases; junction bases outside the gene matches: 5. The DNA for the CDR3 is TGTGCCAGGGGGGGACTAGCGGGAAACACAGATACGCAGTATTTT. Encoded protein: CARGGLAGNTDTQYF.

The chain carries TRBV5-4 and TRBJ2-3, with 11 bases matching TRBD2. The trim removed 5 bases at V and 3 bases at J, leaving 5 bases unmatched. The germline V gene encodes CDR1 SGHNT and CDR2 YYREEE (reference sequence). The CDR3 loop spans 15 amino acids. The CDR3 DNA reads TGTGCCAGCAGGACTAGCGGGGTGAGGACAGATACGCAGTATTTT. This encodes CASRTSGVRTDTQYF.

The rearrangement links TRBV25-1 to TRBJ2-5; D remains ambiguous. The CDR3 has 14 amino acids. CDR1 MGHDK and CDR2 SYGVNS come from the germline V gene. V was trimmed by 7 bases and J by 2 bases, leaving 14 bases between them. The CDR3 region has the DNA TGTGCCAGCACCAAGAGCGCGACACAAGAGACCCAGTACTTC. Protein: CASTKSATQETQYF.

The genes are TRBV19 and TRBJ1-5, with TRBD1 as a possible D gene (6 bases). From germline, CDR1 is LNHDA and CDR2 SQIVND (reference sequence). Trimming took off 4 bases at V and 0 bases at J, with 16 bases between the two ends. The CDR3 loop spans 17 amino acids. The CDR3 sequence is CASSRKIDRYSNQPQHF. The CDR3 DNA reads TGTGCCAGTAGTAGAAAAATCGACAGGTATAGCAATCAGCCCCAGCATTTT.

The chain employs TRBV4-2 and TRBJ2-5; the match to TRBD2 covers 10 bases. CDR1 and CDR2 from the germline V gene are LGHNA and YNFKEQ. The CDR3 is 16 amino acids. V shed 4 bases and J 4 bases; nucleotides not matched to a gene: 9. The chain's CDR3 is CASSPDLAGELETQYF. CDR3 bases: TGTGCCAGCAGCCCCGACCTAGCGGGAGAATTAGAGACCCAGTACTTC.

This chain joins TRBV9 and TRBJ2-3, with a possible D match to TRBD1 (6 bases). CDR3 length: 15 residues. Germline V gene data show CDR1 as SGDLS and CDR2 as YYNGEE. Trimming left V 2 bases short and J 2 bases short, with 12 bases between. CDR3 residues: CASSVRWDTTDTQYF. The CDR3 DNA reads as TGTGCCAGCAGCGTCCGGTGGGACACCACAGATACGCAGTATTTT. Supplemented by reference TRBV9 and TRBJ2-3, the full variable domain reads DSGVTQTPKHLITATGQRVTLRCSPRSGDLSVYWYQQSLDQGLQFLIQYYNGEERAKGNILERFSAQQFPDLHSELNLSSLELGDSALYFCASSVRWDTTDTQYFGPGTRLTVL.

CDR3 in amino acids: CASSSLVGGHTF. The CDR3 region has the DNA TGTGCCAGCAGTTCCCTGGTGGGGGGTCACACCTTC. The chain carries TRBV28 and TRBJ1-2, with D perhaps matching TRBD1 (5 bases). CDR1 and CDR2 (germline): MDHEN, SYDVKM. CDR3 length equals 12 residues. V dropped 4 bases and J dropped 12 bases, with 15 bases sitting between them.

This clone appeared a few times. The J gene is TRBJ1-4, the V gene TRBV25-1, with D unresolved. Germline CDR1 MGHDK, CDR2 SYGVNS. V gave up 1 base and J gave up 6 bases, with 3 bases separating them. The CDR3 is made up of 12 amino acids. CDR3 coding DNA: TGTGCCAGCAGTGAATTTGATGAAAAACTGTTTTTT. Amino acids: CASSEFDEKLFF.

This chain links TRBV5-4 with TRBJ2-2; D may be TRBD1 (6 bases). CDR1 is SGHNT and CDR2 is YYREEE in the germline V gene (reference sequence). The length of the CDR3 is 15 residues. Deletions cut 0 bases from V and 5 bases from J, with 11 bases between. The DNA for the CDR3 is TGTGCCAGCAGCTTGGCAGGGGCGTATACCGGGGAGCTGTTTTTT. Amino acids: CASSLAGAYTGELFF.

The V call is TRBV30, the J call TRBJ1-4; possible D gene TRBD1, 6 bases. Germline V gene lookup returns CDR1 GTSNPN and CDR2 SVGIG (reference sequence). Trimming took off 3 bases at V and 0 bases at J, with 11 bases between the two ends. CDR3 length equals 15 residues. CDR3 loop: CAWREKGATNEKLFF. For the CDR3, the DNA is TGTGCCTGGAGGGAAAAGGGGGCAACTAATGAAAAACTGTTTTTT.

The chain carries TRBV7-9 and TRBJ2-7; 8 nucleotides agree with TRBD2. Unmatched junction bases numbered 17, after V lost 1 base and J lost 3 bases. CDR1 and CDR2 from the germline V gene are SEHNR and FQNEAQ (reference sequence). This CDR3 has 19 residues. The DNA for the CDR3 is TGTGCCAGCAGCTTAGTGACGGTTGCGGGAGGATCGAGAAGCTACGAGCAGTACTTC. As protein: CASSLVTVAGGSRSYEQYF.

J is TRBJ1-2 and V is TRBV19, with D perhaps TRBD1 (6 bases). This CDR3 region has 14 residues. V was clipped by 5 bases and J by 4 bases, with 14 bases between them. CDR1 is LNHDA and CDR2 is SQIVND in the germline V gene (reference sequence). The CDR3 region has the DNA TGTGCCAGTAGTCTCAGGGGCCGAGGCTATGGCTACACCTTC. Its translation: CASSLRGRGYGYTF.

This chain joins TRBV18 and TRBJ1-1; 9 positions agree with TRBD1. Per germline, CDR1 KGHSH and CDR2 LQKENI. The CDR3 is 15 amino acids. Trimming took 3 bases from V and 5 from J; bases not matched to a gene: 7. CDR3 bases: TGTGCCAGCTCACCCTCCTTGGGACAGGGAACTGAAGCTTTCTTT. It translates to CASSPSLGQGTEAFF.

The chain couples TRBV19 to TRBJ2-2; the D gene could be TRBD1 or TRBD2 (5 bases each). There are 16 residues in the CDR3. The ends were cut back, 4 bases at V and 3 bases at J, with 15 bases in the middle. Germline-derived CDR1 and CDR2 are LNHDA and SQIVND (reference sequence). Here the CDR3 reads CASSNLVGVDTGELFF. For the CDR3, the DNA is TGTGCCAGTAGTAACTTAGTGGGGGTGGACACCGGGGAGCTGTTTTTT.

The chain uses TRBV2 and TRBJ2-3; 9 positions agree with TRBD2. CDR1 SNHLY and CDR2 FYNNEI come from the germline V gene. J was trimmed by 1 base and V by 6 bases; bases with no gene match: 14. CDR3 length equals 18 residues. The CDR3 region is CASRDWAGGPSGTDTQYF. The CDR3, as DNA: TGTGCCAGCAGGGATTGGGCGGGAGGGCCCTCGGGCACAGATACGCAGTATTTT.

The count of this clone is one. The chain recombines TRBV18 with TRBJ1-3, with D possibly being TRBD1 (5 bases). The CDR3 is made up of 15 amino acids. Germline V gives CDR1 KGHSH, CDR2 LQKENI. Trimming removed 3 bases from V and 0 bases from J, with 9 bases in between. CDR3 nucleotides: TGTGCCAGCTCACCCGGACACAGCTCTGGAAACACCATATATTTT. Translating gives CASSPGHSSGNTIYF. The whole variable domain, filled in from reference TRBV18 and TRBJ1-3, reads NAGVMQNPRHLVRRRGQEARLRCSPMKGHSHVYWYRQLPEEGLKFMVYLQKENIIDESGMPKERFSAEFPKEGPSILRIQQVVRGDSAAYFCASSPGHSSGNTIYFGEGSWLTVV.

J is TRBJ1-6 and V is TRBV5-1; perhaps TRBD1 as D (5 bases). The germline V gene has CDR1 SGHRS and CDR2 YFSETQ. This CDR3 is built from 14 residues. Between the trimmed V and J ends, which lost 4 bases and 19 bases, there was a span of 24 bases. The CDR3 DNA reads as TGCGCCAGCAGCCCCGGAAACCCGGGGGAGTTCTCACACTTT. Its translation is CASSPGNPGEFSHF. Using reference TRBV5-1 and TRBJ1-6 for the parts outside the CDR3, the full variable domain is KAGVTQTPRYLIKTRGQQVTLSCSPISGHRSVSWYQQTPGQGLQFLFEYFSETQRNKGNFPGRFSGRQFSNSRSEMNVSTLELGDSALYLCASSPGNPGEFSHFGNGTRLTVT.

The chain is built from TRBV9 and TRBJ2-7; TRBD2 agrees at 8 bases. The CDR3 has 13 residues. The V gene end was trimmed by 4 bases and the J gene end by 5 bases; junction bases not matched to a gene: 5. Germline V CDR1 and CDR2: SGDLS, YYNGEE. CDR3 residues: CASSPLAGHEQYF. CDR3 DNA sequence: TGTGCCAGCAGCCCCCTAGCGGGCCACGAGCAGTACTTC.

This clone was detected once. V usage is TRBV5-6 and J usage is TRBJ2-7, with TRBD2 matching 7 bases. CDR1 is SGHDT and CDR2 is YYEEEE in the germline V gene. With V trimmed by 4 bases and J by 4 bases, 17 bases remained unmatched. The CDR3 runs to 17 residues. CDR3 DNA sequence: TGTGCCAGCAGCCGCGGGGGAAAGCTAGCGGTAGTGTACGAGCAGTACTTC. Its protein product is CASSRGGKLAVVYEQYF.

This clone was recorded only once. V gene TRBV6-6 combines with J gene TRBJ1-4; D unclear. With 2 bases removed from V and 2 bases from J, the gap between germline ends came to 12 bases. The germline V gene encodes CDR1 MNHNY and CDR2 SVGAGI (reference sequence). The CDR3 loop spans 16 amino acids. The CDR3 protein is CASSYRVRGTNEKLFF. The CDR3, as DNA: TGTGCCAGCAGTTACAGGGTTAGAGGCACTAATGAAAAACTGTTTTTT.

The chain recombines TRBV10-3 with TRBJ1-1; D not certain. Trimming removed 4 bases from V and 6 bases from J, with 12 bases in between. The V gene's germline CDR1 is ENHRY and CDR2 SYGVKD. The CDR3 contains 13 residues. CDR3 bases: TGTGCCATCAGTGGGGCTAAGGGTGCTGAAGCTTTCTTT. Amino acids: CAISGAKGAEAFF.